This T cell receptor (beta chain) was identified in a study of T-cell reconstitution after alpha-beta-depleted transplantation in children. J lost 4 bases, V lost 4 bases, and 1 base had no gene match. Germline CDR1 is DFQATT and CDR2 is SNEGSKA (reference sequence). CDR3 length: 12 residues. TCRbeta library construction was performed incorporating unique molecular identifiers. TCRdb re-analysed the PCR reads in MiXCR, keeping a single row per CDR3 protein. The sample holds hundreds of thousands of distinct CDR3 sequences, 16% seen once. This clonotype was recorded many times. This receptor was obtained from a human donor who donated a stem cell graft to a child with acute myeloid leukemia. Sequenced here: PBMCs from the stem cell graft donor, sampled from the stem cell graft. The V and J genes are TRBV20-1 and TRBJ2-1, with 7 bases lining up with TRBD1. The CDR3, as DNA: TGCAGTGCTACAGGGGGTTACAATGAGCAGTTCTTC. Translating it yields CSATGGYNEQFF.